The next 7 T cell receptor beta chains were all read from a single sample in a study of T cell responses to AZD1222 COVID-19 vaccine. Data came from immunoSEQ multiplex PCR; TCRdb stores just in-frame clones and leaves some out. Of roughly 180,000 clones detected, around 94% appear once; the ten largest clones hold approximately 0.6%. The source material was peripheral blood, sampled on day 0 of AZD1222 vaccination. These receptor sequences come from an adult in good health.

The chain joins TRBV15 to TRBJ1-2, with D possibly being TRBD1 (5 bases). The CDR3 length is 16 residues. The ends were cut back, 3 bases at V and 3 bases at J, with 17 bases in the middle. CDR1 LNHNV and CDR2 YYDKDF come from the germline V gene (reference sequence). CDR3 DNA: TGTGCCACCAGCAGTATGTTCGGGCAGGGAGACTATGGCTACACCTTC. It codes for CATSSMFGQGDYGYTF.

The V call is TRBV28, the J call TRBJ2-1; 9 bases align to TRBD2. Germline V gene sequence: CDR1 MDHEN, CDR2 SYDVKM. This CDR3 region has 17 residues. Trimming removed 6 bases from V and 8 bases from J; junction bases left unmatched: 17. As DNA, the CDR3 is TGTGCCAGCAGCTCCCTGGTGGCTAGCGGGATTAGGTATGAGCAGTTCTTC. This sequence encodes CASSSLVASGIRYEQFF.

J is TRBJ1-5 and V is TRBV19; weak D call: TRBD1 (6 bases). The CDR3 contains 14 residues. The V gene's germline CDR1 is LNHDA and CDR2 SQIVND (reference sequence). Trimming removed 2 bases at V and 6 bases at J, with 11 bases between. The CDR3 is CASSISRGSQPQHF. CDR3 DNA: TGTGCCAGTAGTATAAGCAGGGGAAGTCAGCCCCAGCATTTT.

The rearrangement links TRBV28 to TRBJ2-1, with D hard to call. The germline V gene has CDR1 MDHEN and CDR2 SYDVKM. This CDR3 comprises 14 residues. V was cut by 3 bases and J by 4 bases, with 10 bases left in between. The CDR3 DNA reads as TGTGCCAGCAGTTTCGCGATCTCTTACAATGAGCAGTTCTTC. Translated, it gives CASSFAISYNEQFF.

The genes are TRBV5-1 and TRBJ2-2; no firm D call. Germline-derived CDR1 and CDR2 are SGHRS and YFSETQ. V lost 0 bases and J lost 5, with 8 bases in between. The CDR3 length is 14 residues. Here the CDR3 reads CASSLAQRTGELFF. The CDR3, as DNA: TGCGCCAGCAGCTTGGCCCAGAGGACCGGGGAGCTGTTTTTT.

This chain joins TRBV5-1 and TRBJ1-3, with unresolved D. Germline-derived CDR1 and CDR2 are SGHRS and YFSETQ. This CDR3 has 14 residues. V lost 3 bases, J lost 2 bases, and 9 bases lay in between. The CDR3 region has the DNA TGCGCCAGCAGCTACGGGATAGCTGGAAACACCATATATTTT. Translation: CASSYGIAGNTIYF.

This chain links TRBV19 with TRBJ2-6; D gene unclear. The CDR3 extends over 14 amino acids. Looked up from germline, CDR1 is LNHDA and CDR2 is SQIVND (reference sequence). Trimming pared 7 bases from V and 0 bases from J, leaving 7 bases between. The CDR3 DNA follows: TGTGCCAGTACCGAGGTCTCTGGGGCCAACGTCCTGACTTTC. It is translated as CASTEVSGANVLTF.